This T cell receptor beta chain was recovered during a study of blood T cell repertoires in COVID-19. On the study more broadly: The United States, Italy and Spain were the sources of the acute and convalescent COVID-19 samples. The cDNA or gDNA used as material had been derived from T cells, B-cell-depleted T cells, or PBMCs.

This CDR3 has 14 amino acids. Germline CDR1 and CDR2: SGHAT and FQNNGV. Trimming removed 3 bases at V and 7 bases at J, with 13 bases between. Original methodology: Amplifying reference gene primers gave estimates of nucleated cell counts. This table comes from immunoSEQ multiplex PCR, and its TCRdb copy is limited to in-frame clones, with some not included. That table gives V, J and clone size, and the DNA gave D and trimming. The sample consists of 35,000 to 45,000 clones, around nine tenths of them appearing once. The sequence was collected from a man between 45 and 60 years old with active COVID-19. The chain joins TRBV11-2 to TRBJ1-5; TRBD1 might be the D (5 bases). Material: peripheral blood. Written as DNA, the CDR3 is TGTGCCAGCAGCTTTGGGGGGGAGGGGCAGCCCCAGCATTTT. It yields the protein CASSFGGEGQPQHF. The full variable domain, rest sourced from reference TRBV11-2 and TRBJ1-5, is EAGVAQSPRYKIIEKRQSVAFWCNPISGHATLYWYQQILGQGPKLLIQFQNNGVVDDSQLPKDRFSAERLKGVDSTLKIQPAKLEDSAVYLCASSFGGEGQPQHFGDGTRLSIL.